The 3 T cell receptor beta chains listed next were all sequenced from one sample in a study of T cell responses to AZD1222 COVID-19 vaccine. Generated by immunoSEQ multiplex PCR, the TCRdb table keeps only in-frame clones and is missing some. The table has 85,000 to 130,000 clones, approximately 90% seen once; the top ten hold 3% to 3.5%. The specimen comprised peripheral blood, sampled on day 0 of AZD1222 vaccination. Source of these receptors: an adult in good health.

The rearrangement links TRBV6-5 to TRBJ1-6, with a possible D match to TRBD1 (5 bases). This CDR3 has 15 amino acids. V was cut by 6 bases and J by 8 bases, with 17 bases left in between. Germline V CDR1 and CDR2: MNHEY, SVGAGI. This CDR3 reads CASSGGFALDSPLHF. CDR3 nucleotides: TGTGCCAGCAGCGGGGGTTTTGCGTTGGATTCACCCCTCCACTTT.

V usage is TRBV7-3 and J usage is TRBJ2-3; 8 bases agree with TRBD2. CDR3 size: 15 residues. The germline CDR1 and CDR2 sequences are SGHTA and FQGTGA. J lost 0 bases, V lost 5 bases, and 4 bases had no gene match. CDR3 amino acids: CASSPLAGSTDTQYF. CDR3 coding DNA: TGTGCCAGCAGCCCTTTAGCGGGGAGCACAGATACGCAGTATTTT.

The V call is TRBV29-1, the J call TRBJ1-2; D call uncertain. Trimming removed 5 bases from V and 4 bases from J, with 11 bases in between. This CDR3 comprises 12 residues. In germline, CDR1 is SQVTM, CDR2 ANQGSEA. The CDR3 nucleotides are TGCAGCGTTACAACCCCGAGCTATGGCTACACCTTC. Amino acid sequence: CSVTTPSYGYTF.